This T cell receptor (beta chain) is from a study of blood T cell repertoires in COVID-19. Germline CDR1 is SGHTA and CDR2 is FQGTGA. The CDR3 totals 13 residues. Trimming shortened V by 5 bases and J by 8 bases, and 13 bases separated the two germline ends. Clones were sequenced by immunoSEQ multiplex PCR, and TCRdb holds only the in-frame ones, with some missing. The top ten hold around 3.5% of the sample, which has some 240,000 clones, about 80% seen once. The chain carries TRBV7-3 and TRBJ2-1, with D maybe TRBD2 (6 bases). Sample: PBMCs or T cells enriched from blood (not recorded which). The sequence was collected from a man aged 50-59 years who had recovered from COVID-19. CDR3 amino acids: CASSPTSLHEQFF. The CDR3, as DNA: TGTGCCAGCAGCCCCACTAGCCTCCATGAGCAGTTCTTC.